The 9 T cell receptor beta chains below were found in one sample sequenced in a study of cytomegalovirus exposure and HLA in healthy donors (dated by TCRdb to the late 2010s). Library preparation employed the immunoSEQ multiplex PCR assay. TCRdb retrieved this table from immuneACCESS and kept in-frame rearrangements only. Not all clones are present; in checked studies, unresolved V genes account for under half, and no reason is known for the remainder. Across this sample there are some 140,000 clones, with about 91% seen only once. The ten largest clones take up about 10% of the sample. The sequenced sample consisted of PBMCs. Source of these receptors: a woman between 18 and 29 years old in good health and CMV-seropositive.

The rearrangement joins TRBV14 to TRBJ2-1; TRBD2 matches at 10 bases. The CDR3 is made up of 15 amino acids. Per germline, CDR1 SGHDN and CDR2 FVKESK. J gave up 5 bases and V 5 bases, and 6 bases lay outside the gene matches. The CDR3 region is CASSNQGLADNEQFF. CDR3 coding DNA: TGTGCCAGCAGCAACCAAGGACTAGCGGACAATGAGCAGTTCTTC.

The rearrangement joins TRBV28 to TRBJ2-3; weak D call: TRBD1 (5 bases). Trimming took off 6 bases at V and 2 bases at J, with 15 bases between the two ends. CDR1 MDHEN and CDR2 SYDVKM come from the germline V gene. The CDR3 is 15 amino acids. CDR3 coding DNA: TGTGCCAGCAGCTCGAGCAGGGTCATCACAGATACGCAGTATTTT. Protein: CASSSSRVITDTQYF.

The chain uses TRBV5-4 and TRBJ2-6; D not certain. Per germline, CDR1 SGHNT and CDR2 YYREEE (reference sequence). The V end was cut by 2 bases, the J end by 2 bases, with 8 bases between. The CDR3 is 15 amino acids. The CDR3 is CASSLDIAGANVLTF. The DNA for the CDR3 is TGTGCCAGCAGCTTAGACATAGCTGGGGCCAACGTCCTGACTTTC.

The chain uses TRBV28 and TRBJ1-5, with 10 positions matching TRBD1. CDR3 length equals 15 residues. Trimming removed 10 bases from V and 6 bases from J; junction bases left unmatched: 12. Germline CDR1 MDHEN, CDR2 SYDVKM. CDR3 region: CATTEGTGAPQPQHF. The DNA of the CDR3 is TGTGCCACCACGGAAGGGACAGGGGCCCCTCAGCCCCAGCATTTT.

The J gene is TRBJ1-1, the V gene TRBV11-1; D is ambiguous. The CDR3 extends over 15 amino acids. Germline CDR1 is SGHAT and CDR2 is FQDESV (reference sequence). Between the trimmed V and J ends, which lost 1 base and 2 bases, there was a span of 11 bases. This CDR3 is CASSLGRGLNTEAFF. The CDR3 coding sequence is TGTGCCAGCAGCTTAGGGCGAGGATTAAACACTGAAGCTTTCTTT.

Concerning this clone: At one boundary the junction diverges from the germline segment, which might be a read error. The V and J genes are TRBV4-2 and TRBJ1-5, with D hard to call. CDR1 is LGHNA, CDR2 YNFKEQ, per germline. The CDR3 has 11 residues. CDR3 sequence (DNA): TGTGCCATTTATAGCAATCAACCCCAGCATTTT. Its protein product is CAIYSNQPQHF.

This chain links TRBV29-1 with TRBJ2-5; 8 nucleotides match TRBD2. CDR3 length: 13 amino acids. V was clipped by 6 bases and J by 2 bases; unmatched bases: 5. Germline CDR1 SQVTM, CDR2 ANQGSEA. DNA of the CDR3: TGCAGCGTCGGACTAGCCCGACAAGAGACCCAGTACTTC. Its translation: CSVGLARQETQYF.

This clone was seen a single time. V and J are TRBV5-1 and TRBJ1-3, with D possibly being TRBD1 (6 bases). The ends were cut back, 2 bases at V and 3 bases at J, with 9 bases in the middle. This CDR3 region has 14 residues. CDR1 is SGHRS and CDR2 is YFSETQ in the germline V gene. The CDR3 is CASSFTGYGNTIYF. CDR3 nucleotides: TGCGCCAGCAGCTTTACAGGGTATGGAAACACCATATATTTT.

V gene TRBV7-2 combines with J gene TRBJ1-4; 7 positions agree with TRBD1. In germline, CDR1 is SGHTA, CDR2 FQGNSA. Trimming cost V 5 bases and J 8 bases; bases outside gene matches: 11. The CDR3 totals 15 residues. The CDR3 here is CASSPQGTGNEKLFF. The CDR3 coding sequence is TGTGCCAGCAGCCCACAGGGGACTGGAAACGAAAAACTGTTTTTT.